This T cell receptor (beta chain) came from a study of T cell responses to AZD1222 COVID-19 vaccine. Here immunoSEQ multiplex PCR was the method, and the copy in TCRdb shows in-frame clones only, minus some. Here the sample spans about 180,000 clones, about nine tenths being singletons. Deletions cut 6 bases from V and 1 base from J, with 9 bases between. CDR3 length equals 13 residues. It was second doses at about 4 or about 12 weeks that were pooled. Study results and caveats: Without day 14 samples, only post-peak T cell repertoires were studied. Donor demographics were predominantly white British with a female majority; clonal diversity may be underestimated. Close to half of all spike-specific TCRs reportedly target regions of the variants that are unmutated.

As regards this clone: Antigen: not known. Other DNA sequences of this sample code for an identical CDR3.

The chain recombines TRBV12-3 or TRBV12-4 with TRBJ1-1, with D possibly being TRBD1 (6 bases). The sequenced sample was peripheral blood, obtained 28 days after the second AZD1222 dose. This clonotype originated in an adult who received the AZD1222 COVID-19 vaccine. This CDR3 is CASSRTENTEAFF. The CDR3 nucleotides are TGTGCCAGCAGCCGGACAGAGAACACTGAAGCTTTCTTT.